The sequence of this T cell receptor beta chain was determined in a study of naive and memory T cell subsets. Study-wide results and limits: This RNA-based method may be sensitive to activation-related transcript changes.

This clonotype came up a few times. Its antigen is not identified. Amplification of ligated cDNA took four PCR rounds with SP2 and nested alpha and beta constant primers. Alpha and beta constant region primers primed reverse transcription for blood and skin samples. TCRdb used MiXCR to reprocess the 5' RACE reads, holding one entry per CDR3 protein. The sample includes roughly 60,000 distinct CDR3 sequences, under 8.5% seen only once; the top ten take 8% to 10%. The library had UMIs added by 3' ligation of an oligonucleotide to TCR cDNA. Adult healthy volunteers gave 2.5 ml peripheral blood for whole-blood RNA. V trimming: 5 bases; J trimming: 10 bases; junction bases outside the gene matches: 8. Germline V gives CDR1 SGHTA, CDR2 FQGNSA. The CDR3 consists of 14 residues.

This receptor was taken from a male donor in good health. The V call is TRBV7-2, the J call TRBJ1-5; 10 bases align to TRBD1. For the CDR3, the DNA is TGTGCCAGCAGCCAAGGACAGGGGGTCGCTCCCCAGCATTTT. Its translation: CASSQGQGVAPQHF.